Presented here are 10 T cell receptor beta chains from one specimen sequenced in a study of T cells in Graves' hyperthyroidism and ophthalmopathy. TCR beta CDR3 region amplification was performed from RNA transcripts. Primed by the HTBI set, a first-round RT-PCR was run on the TCR CDR3. TCRdb called the multiplex PCR reads again in MiXCR, with one record for every CDR3 protein. The repertoire has roughly 38,000 distinct CDR3 sequences, approximately 50% of them found once; the top ten carry approximately 6.2%. Sequencing input: blood. These receptors originate from a woman aged 45-60 years with Graves' hyperthyroidism that later progressed to Graves' ophthalmopathy.

This clonotype was counted ten times or more. V usage is TRBV12-3 or TRBV12-4 and J usage is TRBJ1-1; D call uncertain. Trimming took off 5 bases at V and 0 bases at J, with 7 bases between the two ends. This CDR3 contains 13 residues. This CDR3 reads CASSGSMNTEAFF. The CDR3 DNA sequence: TGTGCCAGCAGTGGAAGTATGAACACTGAAGCTTTCTTT.

Many counts were recorded for this clonotype. The chain carries TRBV2 and TRBJ1-5, with D perhaps TRBD1 (5 bases). The V end was cut by 4 bases, the J end by 0 bases, with 16 bases between. The germline V gene encodes CDR1 SNHLY and CDR2 FYNNEI. The CDR3 contains 17 residues. The CDR3 nucleotides are TGTGCCAGCAGTGGGGACTCTAGGAGATATAGCAATCAGCCCCAGCATTTT. It yields the protein CASSGDSRRYSNQPQHF.

This rearrangement joins TRBV6-1 to TRBJ1-3, with D perhaps TRBD1 (6 bases). Germline V CDR1 and CDR2: MNHNS, SASEGT. This CDR3 region has 20 residues. Trimming removed 5 bases from V and 0 bases from J, with 26 bases in between. The CDR3 nucleotides read TGTGCCAGCAGTATGAAGGTCCCGGACAGAACAAGTACCTCTGGAAACACCATATATTTT. Protein: CASSMKVPDRTSTSGNTIYF.

In this sample, this clonotype turned up many times. This chain uses TRBV12-3 or TRBV12-4 with TRBJ2-1; tentative D call: TRBD1 (6 bases). The length of the CDR3 is 13 residues. With 4 bases removed from V and 5 bases from J, the gap between germline ends came to 9 bases. This CDR3 reads CASSSRQDNEQFF. The CDR3 DNA follows: TGTGCCAGCAGTTCGAGACAGGACAATGAGCAGTTCTTC.

This clonotype was found many times. The rearrangement uses TRBV11-2 and TRBJ1-1, with D perhaps TRBD1 (5 bases). Germline CDR1 SGHAT, CDR2 FQNNGV. Trimming stripped 5 bases from V and 2 bases from J, with 9 bases between. The CDR3 contains 13 residues. CDR3: CASSRDRNTEAFF. DNA for the CDR3: TGTGCCAGCAGCAGAGACAGAAACACTGAAGCTTTCTTT.

This clonotype appeared once. This chain links TRBV20-1 with TRBJ1-4; D might be TRBD1 (6 bases). Trimming stripped 2 bases from V and 5 bases from J, with 21 bases between. This CDR3 spans 17 amino acids. The germline V gene has CDR1 DFQATT and CDR2 SNEGSKA (reference sequence). The CDR3 region is CSARLAGGGSYNEKLFF. The CDR3 DNA is TGCAGTGCTAGACTAGCGGGAGGGGGGTCCTACAATGAAAAACTGTTTTTT.

This clonotype came up many times. V usage is TRBV20-1 and J usage is TRBJ2-1, with 12 nucleotides matching TRBD2. With V trimmed by 1 base and J by 10 bases, 8 bases remained unmatched. This CDR3 is built from 15 residues. The germline V gene encodes CDR1 DFQATT and CDR2 SNEGSKA (reference sequence). Here the CDR3 reads CSARAGLAGRREQFF. CDR3 nucleotides: TGCAGTGCTAGAGCTGGACTAGCGGGAAGGCGGGAGCAGTTCTTC.

This clonotype was observed at least ten times. The CDR3: CASSSELEYQETQYF. The CDR3 DNA sequence: TGCGCCAGCAGCTCCGAACTAGAGTACCAAGAGACCCAGTACTTC. The rearrangement joins TRBV5-1 to TRBJ2-5; D is possibly TRBD2 (5 bases). V lost 3 bases, J lost 0 bases, and 12 bases lay in between. CDR1 and CDR2 from the germline V gene are SGHRS and YFSETQ. The CDR3 contains 15 residues. The full variable domain, with the rest looked up from reference TRBV5-1 and TRBJ2-5, is KAGVTQTPRYLIKTRGQQVTLSCSPISGHRSVSWYQQTPGQGLQFLFEYFSETQRNKGNFPGRFSGRQFSNSRSEMNVSTLELGDSALYLCASSSELEYQETQYFGPGTRLLVL.

Details on this clonotype: Likely a read error: the CDR3 ends without its conserved phenylalanine or tryptophan. This rearrangement joins TRBV4-1 to TRBJ2-7; 8 bases fit TRBD1. Looked up from germline, CDR1 is MGHRA and CDR2 is YSYEKL. The CDR3 runs 16 residues. V trimming: 4 bases; J trimming: 6 bases; junction bases outside the gene matches: 14. CDR3 protein: CASSPSQGAISREQYC. The CDR3 DNA reads TGCGCCAGCAGCCCCAGTCAGGGGGCGATCAGTCGCGAGCAGTACTGC.

The V call is TRBV20-1, the J call TRBJ1-1, with no clear D. CDR3 length: 15 amino acids. Trimming shortened V by 0 bases and J by 1 base, and 12 bases separated the two germline ends. The germline V gene encodes CDR1 DFQATT and CDR2 SNEGSKA (reference sequence). CDR3 region: CSARDKWNRNTEAFF. DNA of the CDR3: TGCAGTGCTAGAGATAAGTGGAACAGGAACACTGAAGCTTTCTTT.